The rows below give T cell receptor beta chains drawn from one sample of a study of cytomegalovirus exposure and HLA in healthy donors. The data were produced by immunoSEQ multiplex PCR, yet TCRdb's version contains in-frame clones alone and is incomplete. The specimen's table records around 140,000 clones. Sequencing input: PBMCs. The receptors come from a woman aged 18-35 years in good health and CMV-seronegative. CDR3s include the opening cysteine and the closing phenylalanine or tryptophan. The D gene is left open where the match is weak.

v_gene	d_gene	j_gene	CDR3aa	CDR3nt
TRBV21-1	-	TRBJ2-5	CASRKKGLQETQYF	TGTGCCAGCAGGAAAAAGGGACTACAAGAGACCCAGTACTTC
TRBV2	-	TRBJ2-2	CASSELGFTGELFF	TGTGCCAGCAGTGAACTAGGATTTACCGGGGAGCTGTTTTTT
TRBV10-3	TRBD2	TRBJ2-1	CAISDGRTSGRAGFF	TGTGCCATCAGTGACGGTCGGACTAGCGGGAGGGCAGGGTTCTTC
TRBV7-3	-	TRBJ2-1	CASSTTSNNEQFF	TGTGCCAGCAGCACTACTAGTAACAATGAGCAGTTCTTC
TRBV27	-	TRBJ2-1	CASSITGTPYNEQFF	TGTGCCAGCAGTATCACAGGGACCCCCTACAATGAGCAGTTCTTC
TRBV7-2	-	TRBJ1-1	CASSLGGGSLNTEAFF	TGTGCCAGCAGCTTAGGGGGGGGCTCGTTGAACACTGAAGCTTTCTTT
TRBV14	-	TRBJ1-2	CASSQNYYYGYTF	TGTGCCAGCAGCCAAAACTACTACTATGGCTACACCTTC
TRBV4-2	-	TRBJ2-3	CASSRGGGSPADTQYF	TGTGCCAGCAGCCGTGGGGGCGGGTCCCCCGCAGATACGCAGTATTTT
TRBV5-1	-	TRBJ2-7	CASSKMTGASYEQYF	TGCGCCAGCAGCAAGATGACAGGAGCCTCCTACGAGCAGTACTTC
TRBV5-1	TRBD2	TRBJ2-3	CASSLAGGEGTDTQYF	TGCGCCAGCAGCTTAGCGGGGGGCGAGGGCACAGATACGCAGTATTTT
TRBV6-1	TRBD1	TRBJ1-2	CASSGVTGANYGYTF	TGTGCCAGCAGTGGAGTGACAGGGGCTAATTATGGCTACACCTTC
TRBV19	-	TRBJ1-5	CASSITLQEPQHF	TGTGCCAGTAGTATAACCCTCCAGGAGCCCCAGCATTTT
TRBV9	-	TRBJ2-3	CASGQAEADTQYF	TGTGCCAGCGGGCAGGCGGAGGCAGATACGCAGTATTTT
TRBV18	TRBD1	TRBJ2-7	CASSPVRTGKYEQYF	TGTGCCAGCTCACCAGTGAGGACAGGGAAATACGAGCAGTACTTC
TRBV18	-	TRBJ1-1	CASSPPSSVNTEAFF	TGTGCCAGCTCACCACCTAGTTCGGTGAACACTGAAGCTTTCTTT
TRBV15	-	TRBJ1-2	CATSRDMPAFQRNYGYTF	TGTGCCACCAGCAGAGATATGCCAGCGTTTCAACGGAACTATGGCTACACCTTC
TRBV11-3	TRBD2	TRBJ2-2	CASSAGRLGELFF	TGTGCCAGCAGTGCCGGGAGGTTGGGGGAGCTGTTTTTT
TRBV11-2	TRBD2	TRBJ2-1	CASSLGGTSVEQFF	TGTGCCAGCAGCTTAGGTGGGACTAGCGTTGAGCAGTTCTTC
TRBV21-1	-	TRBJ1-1	CASSGTDENTEAFF	TGTGCCAGCAGCGGGACAGACGAGAACACTGAAGCTTTCTTT
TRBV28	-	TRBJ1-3	CASRPGFSSGNTIYF	TGTGCCAGCAGGCCGGGGTTTTCCTCTGGAAACACCATATATTTT
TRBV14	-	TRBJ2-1	CASSQMSRGLASYNEQFF	TGTGCCAGCAGCCAAATGTCTAGGGGGTTAGCCTCCTACAATGAGCAGTTCTTC
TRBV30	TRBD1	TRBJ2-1	CAWSVFRGHSSYNEQFF	TGTGCCTGGAGTGTATTTAGGGGGCATAGCTCCTACAATGAGCAGTTCTTC
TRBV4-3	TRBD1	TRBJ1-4	CASSRDRGDEKLFF	TGCGCCAGCAGCCGAGACAGGGGAGATGAAAAACTGTTTTTT
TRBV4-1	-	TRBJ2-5	CASSQGAGQETQYF	TGCGCCAGCAGCCAAGGAGCGGGTCAAGAGACCCAGTACTTC
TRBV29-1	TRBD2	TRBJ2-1	CSVRVHFGLAGGNEQFF	TGCAGCGTTAGGGTTCACTTCGGACTAGCGGGAGGCAATGAGCAGTTCTTC
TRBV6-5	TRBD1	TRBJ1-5	CASSPQGAGGQPQHF	TGTGCCAGCAGCCCACAGGGGGCGGGGGGTCAGCCCCAGCATTTT
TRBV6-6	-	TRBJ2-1	CASRTQGPNEQFF	TGTGCCAGCAGAACACAGGGTCCCAATGAGCAGTTCTTC
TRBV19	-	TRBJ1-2	CASSIEAPTDGYTF	TGTGCCAGTAGTATAGAGGCACCAACCGATGGCTACACCTTC
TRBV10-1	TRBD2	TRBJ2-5	CATSSGQETQYF	TGCGCCACCTCTAGCGGACAAGAGACCCAGTACTTC
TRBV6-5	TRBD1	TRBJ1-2	CASRRGRGAVGYTF	TGTGCCAGCAGACGGGGCAGGGGGGCGGTTGGCTACACCTTC
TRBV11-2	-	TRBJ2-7	CASSLNRDFYEQYF	TGTGCCAGCAGCTTAAACAGAGATTTCTACGAGCAGTACTTC
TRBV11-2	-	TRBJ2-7	CASSPGTPYEQYF	TGTGCCAGCAGCCCCGGGACACCCTACGAGCAGTACTTC
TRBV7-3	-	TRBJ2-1	CASSLIAEPYNEQFF	TGTGCCAGCAGCTTAATAGCGGAACCGTACAATGAGCAGTTCTTC
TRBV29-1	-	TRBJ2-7	CSVMRGSVSSYEQYF	TGCAGCGTTATGAGGGGGAGCGTAAGCTCCTACGAGCAGTACTTC
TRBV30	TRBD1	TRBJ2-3	CAWTFGRTGGADTQYF	TGTGCCTGGACCTTCGGAAGGACAGGGGGCGCAGATACGCAGTATTTT
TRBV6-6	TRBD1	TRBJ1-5	CASSSTTGTGNQPQHF	TGTGCCAGCAGTTCCACGACAGGGACGGGCAATCAGCCCCAGCATTTT
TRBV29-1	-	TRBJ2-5	CSDRGGLGETQYF	TGCAGCGACAGAGGCGGGCTTGGGGAGACCCAGTACTTC
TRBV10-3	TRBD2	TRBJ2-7	CAIKPGLAGAEQYF	TGTGCCATCAAGCCGGGACTAGCGGGAGCCGAGCAGTACTTC
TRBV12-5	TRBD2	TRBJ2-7	CASGLTSGSSGIYEQYF	TGTGCTAGTGGTTTGACATCCGGGTCTAGCGGGATCTACGAGCAGTACTTC
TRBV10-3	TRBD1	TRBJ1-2	CAISLSGTDGYTF	TGTGCCATCAGTCTCTCCGGGACAGATGGCTACACCTTC
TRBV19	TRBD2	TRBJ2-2	CASSGRRGASDTGELFF	TGTGCCAGTAGTGGGAGGCGGGGGGCGAGTGACACCGGGGAGCTGTTTTTT
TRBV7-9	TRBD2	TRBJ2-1	CAIDGGQGVLAGAADEQFF	TGTGCCATCGATGGTGGTCAGGGGGTCCTAGCGGGAGCGGCAGATGAGCAGTTCTTC
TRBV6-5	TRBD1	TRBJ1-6	CASNRGKNSPLHF	TGTGCCAGCAACAGGGGGAAAAATTCACCCCTCCACTTT
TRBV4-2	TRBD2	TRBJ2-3	CASSQALLAGGSDTQYF	TGTGCCAGCAGCCAAGCCCTCCTAGCGGGAGGGTCGGATACGCAGTATTTT
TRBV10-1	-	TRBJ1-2	CASSDQQNYGYTF	TGCGCCAGCAGTGATCAACAGAACTATGGCTACACCTTC
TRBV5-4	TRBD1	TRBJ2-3	CASSPGTGNTDTQYF	TGTGCCAGCAGCCCCGGGACAGGGAATACAGATACGCAGTATTTT
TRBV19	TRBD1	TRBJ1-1	CASSITGGTEAFF	TGTGCCAGTAGTATAACAGGGGGAACTGAAGCTTTCTTT
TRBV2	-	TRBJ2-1	CASSVLQNDEQFF	TGTGCCAGCAGTGTTCTTCAGAACGATGAGCAGTTCTTC
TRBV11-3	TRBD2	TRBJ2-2	CASSLPAGGPTGELFF	TGTGCCAGCAGCTTACCAGCGGGAGGGCCCACCGGGGAGCTGTTTTTT
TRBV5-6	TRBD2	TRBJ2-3	CASSLLASGISDTQYF	TGTGCCAGCAGCTTGTTGGCTAGCGGGATTTCAGATACGCAGTATTTT
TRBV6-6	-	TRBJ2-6	CASRLRQSSGANVLTF	TGTGCCAGCAGGTTACGACAGAGCTCTGGGGCCAACGTCCTGACTTTC
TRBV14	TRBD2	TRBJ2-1	CASSQGLAYNEQFF	TGTGCCAGCAGCCAGGGACTAGCCTACAATGAGCAGTTCTTC
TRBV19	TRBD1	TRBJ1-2	CASSIKRQGNAYGYTF	TGTGCCAGTAGTATTAAGAGACAGGGTAACGCCTATGGCTACACCTTC
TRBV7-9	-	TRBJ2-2	CASSLMGQGGELFF	TGTGCCAGCAGCTTAATGGGGCAAGGCGGGGAGCTGTTTTTT
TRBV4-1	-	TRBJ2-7	CASSQGAGISREQYF	TGCGCCAGCAGCCAAGGTGCGGGGATTTCTCGCGAGCAGTACTTC
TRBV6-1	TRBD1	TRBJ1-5	CASSDRARGQPQHF	TGTGCCAGCAGCGACAGGGCCCGCGGGCAGCCCCAGCATTTT
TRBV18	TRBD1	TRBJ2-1	CASSRPGQTYNEQFF	TGTGCCAGCTCAAGACCGGGACAGACTTACAATGAGCAGTTCTTC
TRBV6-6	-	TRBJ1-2	CASSYPGDYGYTF	TGTGCCAGCAGTTACCCCGGGGACTATGGCTACACCTTC
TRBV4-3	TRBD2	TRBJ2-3	CASSQEVAGGPVSDTQYF	TGCGCCAGCAGCCAAGAAGTGGCGGGAGGGCCCGTATCAGATACGCAGTATTTT
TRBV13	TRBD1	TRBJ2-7	CASSPPGQADEQYF	TGTGCCAGCAGCCCACCGGGACAGGCCGACGAGCAGTACTTC